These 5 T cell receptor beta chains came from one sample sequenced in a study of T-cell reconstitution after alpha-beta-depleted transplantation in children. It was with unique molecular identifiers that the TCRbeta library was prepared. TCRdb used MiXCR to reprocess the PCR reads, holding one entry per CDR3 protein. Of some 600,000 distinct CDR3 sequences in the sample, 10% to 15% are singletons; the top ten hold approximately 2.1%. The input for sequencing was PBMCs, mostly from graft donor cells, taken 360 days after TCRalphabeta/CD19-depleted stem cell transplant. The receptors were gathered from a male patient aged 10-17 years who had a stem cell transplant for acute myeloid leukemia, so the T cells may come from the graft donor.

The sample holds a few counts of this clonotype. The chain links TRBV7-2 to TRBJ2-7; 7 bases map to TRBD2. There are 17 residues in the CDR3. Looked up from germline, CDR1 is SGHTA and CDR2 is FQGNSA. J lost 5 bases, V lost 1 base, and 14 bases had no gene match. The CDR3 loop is CASSLGAWRESRDEQYF. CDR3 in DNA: TGTGCCAGCAGCTTAGGGGCGTGGCGGGAGTCTAGGGACGAGCAGTACTTC.

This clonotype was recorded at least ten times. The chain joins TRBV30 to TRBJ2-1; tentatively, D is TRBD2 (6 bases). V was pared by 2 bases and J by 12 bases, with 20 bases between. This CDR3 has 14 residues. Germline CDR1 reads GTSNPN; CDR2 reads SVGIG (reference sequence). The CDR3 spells CAWSLGRGIEGQFF. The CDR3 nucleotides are TGTGCCTGGAGTCTCGGGAGAGGGATAGAGGGGCAGTTCTTC.

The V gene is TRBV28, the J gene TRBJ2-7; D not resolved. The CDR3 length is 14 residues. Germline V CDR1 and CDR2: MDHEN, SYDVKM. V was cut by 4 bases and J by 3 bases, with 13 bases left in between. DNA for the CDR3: TGTGCCAGCAGTTCTCGCGGATCCTTCTACGAGCAGTACTTC. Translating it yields CASSSRGSFYEQYF.

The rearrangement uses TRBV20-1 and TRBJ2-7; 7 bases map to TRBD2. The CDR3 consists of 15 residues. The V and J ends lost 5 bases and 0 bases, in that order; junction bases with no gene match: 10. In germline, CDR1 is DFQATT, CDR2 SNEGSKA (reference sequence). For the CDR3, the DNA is TGCAGTGCTTCCCTAGCTACTAGCGACTCCTACGAGCAGTACTTC. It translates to CSASLATSDSYEQYF.

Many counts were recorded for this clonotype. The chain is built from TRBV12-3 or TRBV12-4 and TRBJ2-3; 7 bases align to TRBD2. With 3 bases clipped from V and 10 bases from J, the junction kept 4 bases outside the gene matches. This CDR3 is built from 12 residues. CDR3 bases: TGTGCCAGCAGTTTCCTGCGGGAGTCGCAGTATTTT. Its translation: CASSFLRESQYF.